This T cell receptor (beta chain) was profiled in a study of glioma-infiltrating T cells after dendritic cell vaccination. None of the glioblastoma patients had an isocitrate dehydrogenase mutation. Germline V lookup: CDR1 SGHRS, CDR2 YFSETQ. This CDR3 is built from 15 residues. The J segment lost 6 bases and the V segment lost 3 bases, leaving 8 bases of the junction unmatched. This clone was picked up a small number of times. The data were produced by immunoSEQ multiplex PCR, yet TCRdb's version contains in-frame clones alone and is incomplete. The sample lists some 100,000 clones; approximately 87% were seen once.

This material consisted of blood, taken before dendritic cell vaccination. The J gene is TRBJ2-1, the V gene TRBV5-1; the match to TRBD1 covers 8 bases. This receptor was obtained from a human donor with glioblastoma. The CDR3 reads CASSWGSDRVNEQFF. For the CDR3, the DNA is TGCGCCAGCAGCTGGGGATCGGACAGGGTCAATGAGCAGTTCTTC.